The 18 T cell receptor beta chains presented below share a single source sample, sequenced in a study of regulatory dendritic cells for organ transplantation. These TCRs are of unknown antigen specificity. CFSE-labeled sorted T cells met regulatory or mature dendritic cells for over 4 days. TCRdb's table, derived via immunoSEQ multiplex PCR, lists solely in-frame clones and lacks some. The data hold some 10,000 clones, with roughly two thirds observed a single time. The sequencing input was naive CD4+ T cells from blood cultured with dendritic cells. Subset denoted: CD45RA+ naive T cells. Source of these receptors: a human donor in good health.

This clone turned up a few times. V is TRBV27 and J is TRBJ2-2; D unclear. V was pared by 6 bases and J by 7 bases, with 12 bases between. CDR1 and CDR2 (germline): MNHEY, SMNVEV (reference sequence). This CDR3 region has 13 residues. CDR3 nucleotide sequence: TGTGCCAGCAGCCAGAGGAGAGACGGGGAGCTGTTTTTT. This gives the protein CASSQRRDGELFF.

This clone has more than one count but fewer than ten. The chain links TRBV19 to TRBJ2-5; 8 bases align to TRBD2. The length of the CDR3 is 13 residues. Per germline, CDR1 LNHDA and CDR2 SQIVND (reference sequence). V was pared by 6 bases and J by 5 bases, with 5 bases of the junction left unmatched. The DNA of the CDR3 is TGTGCCAGTAGCGGGGGACTAGGGGAGACCCAGTACTTC. This translates into CASSGGLGETQYF. The whole variable domain, remainder taken from reference TRBV19 and TRBJ2-5, is DGGITQSPKYLFRKEGQNVTLSCEQNLNHDAMYWYRQDPGQGLRLIYYSQIVNDFQKGDIAEGYSVSREKKESFPLTVTSAQKNPTAFYLCASSGGLGETQYFGPGTRLLVL.

J is TRBJ2-6 and V is TRBV18; 7 positions agree with TRBD2. The germline V gene has CDR1 KGHSH and CDR2 LQKENI. V was pared by 2 bases and J by 2 bases, with 9 bases of the junction left unmatched. The CDR3 is 18 residues long. The CDR3 loop is CASSPWAGRGAGANVLTF. CDR3 nucleotide sequence: TGTGCCAGCTCACCATGGGCAGGGAGGGGTGCTGGGGCCAACGTCCTGACTTTC.

The chain has TRBV6-1 and TRBJ2-7; TRBD1 matches at 7 bases. The junction had 10 bases not matched to a gene; V was cut back by 4 bases and J by 4 bases. The germline gives CDR1 MNHNS, CDR2 SASEGT. This CDR3 contains 15 residues. The CDR3 protein is CASSVSKGQLYEQYF. In DNA, the CDR3 is TGTGCCAGCAGTGTATCTAAGGGACAGTTATACGAGCAGTACTTC.

The chain has TRBV7-2 and TRBJ2-5, with a weak D call TRBD1 (6 bases). Germline loops: CDR1 SGHTA, CDR2 FQGNSA. The CDR3 consists of 16 residues. V was cut by 1 base and J by 2 bases, with 14 bases left in between. The CDR3 sequence: CASSLVSGTQQETQYF. The CDR3, as DNA: TGTGCCAGCAGCTTAGTCTCCGGGACACAGCAAGAGACCCAGTACTTC.

This clone has just a few counts. The chain employs TRBV11-2 and TRBJ1-2; D unresolved. The CDR3 is made up of 13 amino acids. Germline V gives CDR1 SGHAT, CDR2 FQNNGV. V lost 5 bases and J 3 bases, leaving 10 bases between the germline ends. DNA of the CDR3: TGTGCCAGCAGCCGACTGAGGGACTATGGCTACACCTTC. Its protein is CASSRLRDYGYTF.

The J gene is TRBJ2-2, the V gene TRBV7-9; D unresolved. The CDR3 sequence is 12 residues long. Looked up from germline, CDR1 is SEHNR and CDR2 is FQNEAQ (reference sequence). Between the trimmed V and J ends, which lost 5 bases and 6 bases, there was a span of 7 bases. CDR3: CASSLFSGELFF. The CDR3 bases are TGTGCCAGCAGCCTGTTTTCCGGGGAGCTGTTTTTT.

The chain combines TRBV7-6 with TRBJ1-4, with D possibly being TRBD1 (6 bases). Per the germline V gene, CDR1 is SGHVS and CDR2 is FNYEAQ. V lost 5 bases, J lost 8 bases, and 15 bases lay in between. CDR3 length: 14 amino acids. Here the CDR3 reads CASSQGQGREKLFF. CDR3 DNA: TGTGCCAGCAGCCAGGGGCAGGGACGAGAAAAACTGTTTTTT.

The rearrangement links TRBV6-5 to TRBJ1-4, with TRBD1 matching over 7 bases. J lost 7 bases, V lost 5 bases, and 7 bases had no gene match. The CDR3 covers 14 residues. CDR1 and CDR2 (germline): MNHEY, SVGAGI. The CDR3 bases are TGTGCCAGCAGTCCAGGGGGAGGAGGTGAAAAACTGTTTTTT. Protein sequence: CASSPGGGGEKLFF.

The chain employs TRBV5-1 and TRBJ2-1; 10 nucleotides line up with TRBD1. Trimming removed 0 bases from V and 4 bases from J; junction bases left unmatched: 1. This CDR3 is 15 amino acids long. Germline values: CDR1 SGHRS, CDR2 YFSETQ. The CDR3 sequence is CASSLVGQGYNEQFF. For the CDR3, the DNA is TGCGCCAGCAGCTTGGTGGGACAGGGGTACAATGAGCAGTTCTTC.

The V gene is TRBV7-8, the J gene TRBJ1-6; 11 bases fit TRBD1. The germline V gene has CDR1 SGHVS and CDR2 FQNEAQ. The V gene end was trimmed by 8 bases and the J gene end by 10 bases; junction bases not matched to a gene: 16. The CDR3 spans 17 residues. The chain's CDR3 is CASQTRGGDRGLSPLHF. The CDR3 nucleotides read TGTGCCAGCCAAACTAGGGGAGGGGACAGGGGGTTATCACCCCTCCACTTT.

The V gene is TRBV10-3, the J gene TRBJ2-7, with TRBD2 matching 12 bases. Germline V lookup: CDR1 ENHRY, CDR2 SYGVKD. V trimming: 7 bases; J trimming: 0 bases; junction bases outside the gene matches: 4. The CDR3 contains 15 residues. This CDR3 reads CAIKTSGGSSYEQYF. CDR3 in DNA: TGTGCCATCAAGACTAGCGGGGGTTCCTCCTACGAGCAGTACTTC.

V is TRBV7-8 and J is TRBJ2-1, with D possibly matching TRBD2 (7 bases). V gave up 2 bases and J gave up 4 bases, with 12 bases separating them. CDR3 length: 15 amino acids. Germline assignment: CDR1 SGHVS and CDR2 FQNEAQ. CDR3 in amino acids: CASSLLGGTYNEQFF. The CDR3 coding sequence is TGTGCCAGCAGCTTACTCGGGGGGACATACAATGAGCAGTTCTTC.

The chain joins TRBV5-1 to TRBJ2-5; 11 bases align to TRBD1. The CDR3 consists of 15 residues. Germline CDR1 SGHRS, CDR2 YFSETQ. The trim removed 3 bases at V and 5 bases at J, leaving 6 bases unmatched. The CDR3 DNA reads as TGCGCCAGCAGCTGGGCCGGACAGGGGGCTGAGACCCAGTACTTC. This encodes CASSWAGQGAETQYF.

The chain uses TRBV14 and TRBJ2-1, with TRBD2 matching over 10 bases. This CDR3 spans 15 amino acids. V was clipped by 5 bases and J by 4 bases; unmatched bases: 5. Germline V CDR1 and CDR2: SGHDN, FVKESK. The CDR3 nucleotides are TGTGCCAGCAGCTTAGCGGGGGGAGCGTACAATGAGCAGTTCTTC. This sequence encodes CASSLAGGAYNEQFF.

The V and J genes are TRBV7-9 and TRBJ2-7; TRBD2 matches at 8 bases. This CDR3 has 14 amino acids. The germline gives CDR1 SEHNR, CDR2 FQNEAQ (reference sequence). V lost 6 bases and J lost 0; bases outside the gene matches: 4. The CDR3 coding sequence is TGTGCCAGCAGAAGCGGGGGTCGCTCCTACGAGCAGTACTTC. It codes for CASRSGGRSYEQYF.

This clone was detected a few times. The V call is TRBV4-2, the J call TRBJ2-1; 7 bases map to TRBD1. The junction had 4 bases not matched to a gene; V was cut back by 0 bases and J by 2 bases. Germline V gene data show CDR1 as LGHNA and CDR2 as YNFKEQ. The CDR3 covers 16 residues. CDR3 loop: CASSQEARGTYNEQFF. CDR3 sequence (DNA): TGTGCCAGCAGCCAAGAGGCCAGGGGGACCTACAATGAGCAGTTCTTC.

The chain recombines TRBV12-5 with TRBJ1-2; D ambiguous. The CDR3 runs to 15 residues. Germline CDR1 LGHNT, CDR2 FRNRAP. Trimming left V 1 base short and J 5 bases short, with 14 bases between. CDR3 loop: CASGLGGRGPYGYTF. The CDR3 DNA reads as TGTGCTAGTGGTTTGGGTGGCCGGGGTCCGTATGGCTACACCTTC.